The clone carrying this T cell receptor (beta chain) showed up just a few times. What it recognizes is unknown. The data derive from a study of T cells in Graves' hyperthyroidism and ophthalmopathy. The study, taken as a whole, reports: In blood, most of the thyroid clonotypes expanded above 0.001 were also present. In validation, the model predicted ophthalmopathy. These predictions came a median around 5.9 months before onset.

The V end was cut by 6 bases, the J end by 5 bases, with 13 bases between. CDR3 length: 14 residues. Looked up from germline, CDR1 is KGHSH and CDR2 is LQKENI. Using RNA transcripts as the source, TCR beta CDR3 regions were amplified. The HTBI primer set was used in a first-round RT-PCR of the TCR CDR3. TCRdb itself ran the multiplex PCR reads through MiXCR, one entry per CDR3 protein. The data show around 300,000 distinct CDR3 sequences, roughly 13% seen once. Each patient was aged 18 to 65 and had newly diagnosed hyperthyroidism of under 2 months' duration. Patients were excluded because of uncontrolled infection, other autoimmune disease, pregnancy or lactation.

V is TRBV18 and J is TRBJ1-4; D not resolved. Sequencing was done on a sample of blood. The clonotype was recovered from a woman between 40 and 55 years old with Graves' hyperthyroidism. In nucleotides, the CDR3 is TGTGCCAGCTCCGCGAGTCAAACGAATGAAAAACTGTTTTTT. Protein sequence: CASSASQTNEKLFF. Complete variable domain (other parts from reference TRBV18 and TRBJ1-4): NAGVMQNPRHLVRRRGQEARLRCSPMKGHSHVYWYRQLPEEGLKFMVYLQKENIIDESGMPKERFSAEFPKEGPSILRIQQVVRGDSAAYFCASSASQTNEKLFFGSGTQLSVL.